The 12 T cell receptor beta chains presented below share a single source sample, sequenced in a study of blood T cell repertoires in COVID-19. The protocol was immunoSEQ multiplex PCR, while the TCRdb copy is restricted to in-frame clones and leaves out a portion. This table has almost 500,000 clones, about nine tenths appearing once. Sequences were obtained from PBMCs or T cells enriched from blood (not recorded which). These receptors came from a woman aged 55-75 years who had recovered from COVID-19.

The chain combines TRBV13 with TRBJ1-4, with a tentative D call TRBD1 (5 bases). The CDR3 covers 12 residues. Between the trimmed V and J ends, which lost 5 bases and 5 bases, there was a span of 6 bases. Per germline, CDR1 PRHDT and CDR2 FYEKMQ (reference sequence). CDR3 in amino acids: CASSHRNEKLFF. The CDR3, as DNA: TGTGCCAGCAGCCACAGGAATGAAAAACTGTTTTTT.

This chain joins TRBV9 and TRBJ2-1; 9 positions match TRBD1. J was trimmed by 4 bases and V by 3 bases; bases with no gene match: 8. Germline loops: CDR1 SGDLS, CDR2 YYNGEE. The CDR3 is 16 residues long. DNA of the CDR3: TGTGCCAGCAGCGCCCGGACAGGGGCCCTATACAATGAGCAGTTCTTC. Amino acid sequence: CASSARTGALYNEQFF. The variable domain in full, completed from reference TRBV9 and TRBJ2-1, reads DSGVTQTPKHLITATGQRVTLRCSPRSGDLSVYWYQQSLDQGLQFLIQYYNGEERAKGNILERFSAQQFPDLHSELNLSSLELGDSALYFCASSARTGALYNEQFFGPGTRLTVL.

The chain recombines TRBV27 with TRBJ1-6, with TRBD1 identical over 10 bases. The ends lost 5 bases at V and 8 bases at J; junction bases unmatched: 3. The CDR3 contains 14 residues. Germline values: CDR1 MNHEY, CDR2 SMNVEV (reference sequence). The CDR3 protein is CASSAGTGDSPLHF. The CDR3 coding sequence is TGTGCCAGCAGTGCGGGGACAGGGGATTCACCCCTCCACTTT.

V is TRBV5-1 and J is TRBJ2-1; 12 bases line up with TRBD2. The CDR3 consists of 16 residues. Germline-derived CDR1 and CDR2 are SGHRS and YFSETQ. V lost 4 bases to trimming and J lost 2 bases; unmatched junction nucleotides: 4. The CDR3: CASSELAGGPYNEQFF. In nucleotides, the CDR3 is TGCGCCAGCAGCGAACTAGCGGGGGGCCCCTACAATGAGCAGTTCTTC.

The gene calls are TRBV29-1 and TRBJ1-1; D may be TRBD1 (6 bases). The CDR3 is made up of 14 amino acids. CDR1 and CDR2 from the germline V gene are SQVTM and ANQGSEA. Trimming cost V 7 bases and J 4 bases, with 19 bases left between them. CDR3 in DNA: TGCAGCGGGCGCCGGGACACCCTGGGCACTGAAGCTTTCTTT. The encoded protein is CSGRRDTLGTEAFF.

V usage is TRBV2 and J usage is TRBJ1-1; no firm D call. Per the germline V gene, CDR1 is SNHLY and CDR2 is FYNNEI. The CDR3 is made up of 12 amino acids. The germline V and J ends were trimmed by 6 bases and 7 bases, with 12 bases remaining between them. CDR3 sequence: CASSIVGSEAFF. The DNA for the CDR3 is TGTGCCAGCAGCATCGTAGGGAGTGAAGCTTTCTTT.

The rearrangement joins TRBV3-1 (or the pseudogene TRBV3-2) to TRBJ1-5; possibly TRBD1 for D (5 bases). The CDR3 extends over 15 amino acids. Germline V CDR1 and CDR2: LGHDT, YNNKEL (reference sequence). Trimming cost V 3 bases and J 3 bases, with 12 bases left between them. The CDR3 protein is CASSQTSGINQPQHF. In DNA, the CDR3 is TGTGCCAGCAGCCAGACGTCAGGGATCAATCAGCCCCAGCATTTT.

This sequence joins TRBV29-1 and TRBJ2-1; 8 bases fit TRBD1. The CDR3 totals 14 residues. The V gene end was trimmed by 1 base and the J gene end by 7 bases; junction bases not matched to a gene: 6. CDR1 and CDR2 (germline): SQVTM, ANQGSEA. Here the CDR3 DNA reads TGCAGCGTTGAAGGCCGGACAGGGAGGAATGAGCAGTTCTTC. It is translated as CSVEGRTGRNEQFF.

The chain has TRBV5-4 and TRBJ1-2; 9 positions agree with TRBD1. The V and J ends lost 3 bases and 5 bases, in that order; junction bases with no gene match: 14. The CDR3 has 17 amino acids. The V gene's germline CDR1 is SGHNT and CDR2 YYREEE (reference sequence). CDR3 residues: CASSSLTGTGNLYGYTF. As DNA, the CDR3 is TGTGCCAGCAGCTCTCTCACCGGGACAGGGAATTTATATGGCTACACCTTC.

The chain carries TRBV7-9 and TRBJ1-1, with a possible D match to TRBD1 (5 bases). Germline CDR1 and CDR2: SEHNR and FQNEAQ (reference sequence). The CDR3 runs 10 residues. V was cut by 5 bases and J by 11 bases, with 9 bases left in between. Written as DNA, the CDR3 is TGTGCCAGCAGCCCTGGGGGGGCTTTCTTT. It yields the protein CASSPGGAFF.

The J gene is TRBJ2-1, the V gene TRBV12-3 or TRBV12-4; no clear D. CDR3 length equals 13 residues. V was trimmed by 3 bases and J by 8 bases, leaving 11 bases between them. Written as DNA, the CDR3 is TGTGCCAGCAGTTTCCCTGGGCTCGATGAGCAGTTCTTC. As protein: CASSFPGLDEQFF.

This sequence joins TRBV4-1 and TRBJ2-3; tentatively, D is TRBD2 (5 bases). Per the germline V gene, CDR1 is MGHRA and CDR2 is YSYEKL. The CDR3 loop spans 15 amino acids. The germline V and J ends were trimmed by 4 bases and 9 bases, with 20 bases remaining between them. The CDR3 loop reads CASSRDPPGIITQYF. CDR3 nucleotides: TGCGCCAGCAGCCGAGACCCGCCGGGGATAATAACGCAGTATTTT.